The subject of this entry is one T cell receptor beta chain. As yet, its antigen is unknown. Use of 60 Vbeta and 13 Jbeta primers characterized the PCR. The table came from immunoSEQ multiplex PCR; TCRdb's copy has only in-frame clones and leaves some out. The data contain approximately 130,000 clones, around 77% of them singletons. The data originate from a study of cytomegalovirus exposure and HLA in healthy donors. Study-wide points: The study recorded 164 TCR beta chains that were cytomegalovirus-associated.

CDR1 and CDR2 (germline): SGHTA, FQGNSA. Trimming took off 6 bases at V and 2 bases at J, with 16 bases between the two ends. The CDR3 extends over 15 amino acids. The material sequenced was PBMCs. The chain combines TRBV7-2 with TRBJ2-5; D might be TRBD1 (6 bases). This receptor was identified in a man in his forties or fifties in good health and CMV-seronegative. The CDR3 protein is CASSRMGHAQETQYF. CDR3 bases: TGTGCCAGCAGTCGTATGGGACATGCACAAGAGACCCAGTACTTC.